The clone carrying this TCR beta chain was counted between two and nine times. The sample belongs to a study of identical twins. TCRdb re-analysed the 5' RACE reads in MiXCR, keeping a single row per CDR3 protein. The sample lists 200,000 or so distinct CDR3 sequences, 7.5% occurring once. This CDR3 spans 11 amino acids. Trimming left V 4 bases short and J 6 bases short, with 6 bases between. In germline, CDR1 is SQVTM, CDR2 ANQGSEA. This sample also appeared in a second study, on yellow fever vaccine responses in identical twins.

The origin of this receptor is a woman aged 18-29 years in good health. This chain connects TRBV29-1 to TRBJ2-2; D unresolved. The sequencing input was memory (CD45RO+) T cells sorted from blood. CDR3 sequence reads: CSVGRAGELFF. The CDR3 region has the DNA TGCAGCGTTGGTCGCGCCGGGGAGCTGTTTTTT.